This T cell receptor beta chain was recorded in a study of T cells in localized non-small cell lung cancer. Study conclusions and caveats: In uninvolved adjacent lung, T cell clonality reached its highest value, exceeding tumor. It remains possible that heterogeneity exists, since only one tumor region was sequenced. The appearance of a median 57 of the top 100 tumor clones was seen in adjacent lung. Higher adjacent-lung clonality was associated with shorter survival.

The V gene's germline CDR1 is MDHEN and CDR2 SYDVKM. After removal of 3 bases from V and 6 bases from J, the junction contained 4 bases not matched to a gene. The CDR3 sequence is 15 residues long. This clone was observed once. The antigen is undetermined. TCRdb's table, derived via immunoSEQ multiplex PCR, lists solely in-frame clones and lacks some. The sample has about 15,000 clones, approximately 85% seen once. The sequence was obtained from a female donor over 55 with stage I squamous cell lung carcinoma. The rearrangement uses TRBV28 and TRBJ2-2; 10 nucleotides align to TRBD1. The material was peripheral blood, obtained before any cancer treatment. CDR3: CASSFFGQGAGELFF. For the CDR3, the DNA is TGTGCCAGCAGTTTTTTTGGACAGGGGGCCGGGGAGCTGTTTTTT.